This T cell receptor (beta chain) was recovered during a study of cytomegalovirus exposure and HLA in healthy donors. Whole-study context: It was reported in a later analysis that the 120 validation repertoires used the same platform as the 650 to 800 first-cohort repertoires.

Data came from immunoSEQ multiplex PCR; TCRdb stores just in-frame clones and leaves some out. The sample lists 130,000 or so clones, about 90% occurring once. Germline-derived CDR1 and CDR2 are SNHLY and FYNNEI. This CDR3 has 12 amino acids. V lost 7 bases to trimming and J lost 8 bases, with 11 bases between them. The sample comprised PBMCs. The genes are TRBV2 and TRBJ1-4, with a weak D call TRBD1 (6 bases). This clonotype originated in a woman under 30 in good health and CMV-seronegative. Here the CDR3 DNA reads TGTGCCAGCAACAGGGTAGGGGAAAAACTGTTTTTT. Translating it yields CASNRVGEKLFF.